The 30 T cell receptor beta chains below all came from one sample that was sequenced in a study of blood T cells in healthy people across ages. A sample-barcoded 5' primer and a J-beta primer mix were used in a second PCR of roughly 7 to 12 cycles. In TCRdb, the 5' RACE reads were re-called with MiXCR into one record per CDR3 protein. The table lists some 370,000 distinct CDR3 sequences, approximately 47% of them singletons. Sequencing was performed on blood. The receptors stem from a man between 60 and 75 years old in good health.

V usage is TRBV12-3 or TRBV12-4 and J usage is TRBJ1-2; 10 positions agree with TRBD1. This CDR3 has 15 amino acids. With V trimmed by 6 bases and J by 10 bases, 14 bases remained unmatched. In DNA form, the CDR3 reads TGTGCCAGCAGGGCCACCGGGACAGGGGATCGTGCCTACACCTTC. The encoded protein is CASRATGTGDRAYTF.

This clonotype appeared a few times. V gene TRBV5-1 combines with J gene TRBJ2-2; D is uncertain. The germline CDR1 and CDR2 sequences are SGHRS and YFSETQ. The V end was cut by 7 bases, the J end by 0 bases, with 10 bases between. The CDR3 length is 14 residues. CDR3 nucleotides: TGCGCCAGCCGTCCAGCCCCGAACACCGGGGAGCTGTTTTTT. Protein sequence: CASRPAPNTGELFF.

This clonotype showed up just a few times. This chain joins TRBV20-1 and TRBJ2-5, with 9 positions matching TRBD2. The CDR3 runs 15 residues. The V gene end was trimmed by 5 bases and the J gene end by 5 bases; junction bases not matched to a gene: 12. Germline CDR1 DFQATT, CDR2 SNEGSKA (reference sequence). The CDR3 DNA reads TGCAGTGCTCCCCTCCTTGGAAGCGGGGGGGAGACCCAGTACTTC. Encoded protein: CSAPLLGSGGETQYF.

This clonotype was observed a handful of times. V and J are TRBV7-2 and TRBJ2-1, with 9 bases aligning to TRBD1. Germline CDR1 reads SGHTA; CDR2 reads FQGNSA. The J segment lost 7 bases and the V segment lost 0 bases, leaving 4 bases of the junction unmatched. The CDR3 runs to 15 residues. The CDR3 loop reads CASSLAHRGLNEQFF. The CDR3 bases are TGTGCCAGCAGCTTAGCGCACAGGGGGCTTAATGAGCAGTTCTTC.

The chain links TRBV5-1 to TRBJ2-5; 9 nucleotides align to TRBD2. The V gene end was trimmed by 0 bases and the J gene end by 5 bases; junction bases not matched to a gene: 8. Germline lookup yields CDR1 SGHRS and CDR2 YFSETQ. This CDR3 has 16 amino acids. CDR3 nucleotide sequence: TGCGCCAGCAGCTTGGGACTGCTAGCGGGGAAGGAGACCCAGTACTTC. It encodes CASSLGLLAGKETQYF.

The chain couples TRBV4-2 to TRBJ2-3, with D possibly being TRBD1 or TRBD2 (5 bases each). The ends were cut back, 4 bases at V and 0 bases at J, with 14 bases in the middle. CDR1 LGHNA and CDR2 YNFKEQ come from the germline V gene. The CDR3 extends over 16 amino acids. The CDR3 reads CASSPYGATSTDTQYF. As DNA, the CDR3 is TGTGCCAGCAGCCCATACGGGGCCACAAGCACAGATACGCAGTATTTT.

This chain links TRBV4-1 with TRBJ2-7; 10 nucleotides match TRBD1. V trimming: 3 bases; J trimming: 3 bases; junction bases outside the gene matches: 11. Germline V gene lookup returns CDR1 MGHRA and CDR2 YSYEKL. The CDR3 consists of 17 residues. The CDR3 bases are TGCGCCAGCAGCCACATAGGAGCTGGACAGGGGGGCTACGAGCAGTACTTC. Encoded protein: CASSHIGAGQGGYEQYF.

This clonotype was counted at least ten times. The CDR3: CASSPTLLNTQYF. The CDR3 nucleotides are TGTGCCAGCAGCCCCACCCTACTTAATACGCAGTATTTT. The chain recombines TRBV7-2 with TRBJ2-3; D unresolved. This CDR3 has 13 residues. Germline CDR1 SGHTA, CDR2 FQGNSA. The ends were cut back, 5 bases at V and 7 bases at J, with 13 bases in the middle. The whole variable domain, filled in from reference TRBV7-2 and TRBJ2-3, reads GAGVSQSPSNKVTEKGKDVELRCDPISGHTALYWYRQSLGQGLEFLIYFQGNSAPDKSGLPSDRFSAERTGGSVSTLTIQRTQQEDSAVYLCASSPTLLNTQYFGPGTRLTVL.

The gene calls are TRBV5-1 and TRBJ2-7; D may be TRBD1 (6 bases). Germline V gene data show CDR1 as SGHRS and CDR2 as YFSETQ. Between the trimmed V and J ends, which lost 3 bases and 0 bases, there was a span of 13 bases. The CDR3 extends over 15 amino acids. The CDR3 is CASSWTTGSSYEQYF. As DNA, the CDR3 is TGCGCCAGCAGCTGGACGACAGGCAGCTCCTACGAGCAGTACTTC. The variable domain in full, completed from reference TRBV5-1 and TRBJ2-7, reads KAGVTQTPRYLIKTRGQQVTLSCSPISGHRSVSWYQQTPGQGLQFLFEYFSETQRNKGNFPGRFSGRQFSNSRSEMNVSTLELGDSALYLCASSWTTGSSYEQYFGPGTRLTVT.

Only a few counts were recorded for this clonotype. The DNA of the CDR3 is TGTGCCAGCAGTTTCTCCTCCGGGACAGGGAGGACGAGGAAACTGTTTTTT. Its translation is CASSFSSGTGRTRKLFF. The chain is built from TRBV28 and TRBJ1-4; 9 positions agree with TRBD1. The CDR3 runs 17 residues. V shed 3 bases, J shed 11 bases, and the junction held 16 bases outside the gene matches. Per the germline V gene, CDR1 is MDHEN and CDR2 is SYDVKM.

V gene TRBV4-2 combines with J gene TRBJ2-5; a possible D gene is TRBD2 (5 bases). The germline V and J ends were trimmed by 5 bases and 5 bases, with 12 bases remaining between them. The CDR3 has 13 amino acids. CDR1 is LGHNA and CDR2 is YNFKEQ in the germline V gene. CDR3 nucleotides: TGTGCCAGCAGCGGCGTCGGGGTGGAGACCCAGTACTTC. Protein sequence: CASSGVGVETQYF.

The chain employs TRBV7-2 and TRBJ2-1; D not certain. Matching the DNA end better, TRBJ2-7 makes the J call doubtful. The CDR3 is 14 residues long. Germline CDR1 and CDR2: SGHTA and FQGNSA. In DNA form, the CDR3 reads TGTGCCAGCAGCTTGGGGTGGAGAGTTTCCGAGCAGTACTTC. Amino acids: CASSLGWRVSEQYF.

This clonotype was detected only a few times. The CDR3 is CATSDIRGERETQYF. The DNA of the CDR3 is TGTGCCACCAGTGACATACGGGGTGAACGGGAGACCCAGTACTTC. This chain uses TRBV24-1 with TRBJ2-5; D may be TRBD2 (5 bases). CDR3 length equals 15 residues. V was trimmed by 4 bases and J by 5 bases, leaving 16 bases between them. The germline gives CDR1 KGHDR, CDR2 SFDVKD.

The chain has TRBV27 and TRBJ2-5, with a tentative D call TRBD1 (6 bases). The DNA end is a closer match to TRBJ2-7, so the J assignment may be wrong. The CDR3 is 15 residues long. The V gene's germline CDR1 is MNHEY and CDR2 SMNVEV (reference sequence). For the CDR3, the DNA is TGTGCCAGCAGTTTATCCCTGACAGGAACCTACGAGCAGTACTTC. Translation gives CASSLSLTGTYEQYF.

This chain links TRBV6-2 or TRBV6-3 with TRBJ2-7; 9 bases match TRBD1. TRBJ2-5 explains the end of the DNA better; the J call may be wrong. Looked up from germline, CDR1 is MNHEY and CDR2 is SVGEGT. The CDR3 runs 18 residues. The CDR3 is CASSPTGQGSPLSETQYF. CDR3 sequence (DNA): TGTGCCAGCAGTCCGACGGGACAGGGTAGCCCCCTTAGCGAGACCCAGTACTTC.

This clonotype occurred a few times. The rearrangement joins TRBV7-8 to TRBJ1-6; no reliable D call. V gave up 1 base and J gave up 9 bases, with 13 bases separating them. The germline V gene has CDR1 SGHVS and CDR2 FQNEAQ. This CDR3 region has 15 residues. Here the CDR3 reads CASSLGEALGSPLHF. In nucleotides, the CDR3 is TGTGCCAGCAGCTTAGGGGAGGCCCTAGGTTCACCCCTCCACTTT.

This chain joins TRBV2 and TRBJ1-2; 10 bases are shared with TRBD1. The J segment lost 8 bases and the V segment lost 10 bases, leaving 10 bases of the junction unmatched. Germline V gives CDR1 SNHLY, CDR2 FYNNEI. The CDR3 loop spans 13 amino acids. This chain's CDR3 is CATSRDRGEGYTF. CDR3 DNA sequence: TGTGCCACCTCCCGGGACAGGGGAGAGGGCTACACCTTC.

The chain joins TRBV28 to TRBJ2-7; 10 bases map to TRBD2. The V gene's germline CDR1 is MDHEN and CDR2 SYDVKM. This CDR3 comprises 15 residues. J was trimmed by 5 bases and V by 2 bases; bases with no gene match: 6. In nucleotides, the CDR3 is TGTGCCAGCAGTTTAAGGGCTAGCGGGAGCGACGAGCAGTACTTC. As protein: CASSLRASGSDEQYF.

This clonotype was seen many times. The chain employs TRBV18 and TRBJ2-7; 10 nucleotides agree with TRBD1. Germline lookup yields CDR1 KGHSH and CDR2 LQKENI. The CDR3 has 15 amino acids. V lost 2 bases to trimming and J lost 3 bases; unmatched junction nucleotides: 4. CDR3 residues: CASSPGTGEIYEQYF. CDR3 DNA sequence: TGTGCCAGCTCACCAGGGACAGGGGAGATCTACGAGCAGTACTTC. The variable domain in full, with the rest retrieved from reference TRBV18 and TRBJ2-7, is NAGVMQNPRHLVRRRGQEARLRCSPMKGHSHVYWYRQLPEEGLKFMVYLQKENIIDESGMPKERFSAEFPKEGPSILRIQQVVRGDSAAYFCASSPGTGEIYEQYFGPGTRLTVT.

The CDR3 protein is CASSQGYYGGTRGNEQYF. CDR3 DNA sequence: TGTGCCAGCAGCCAAGGATATTACGGCGGGACGAGGGGCAATGAGCAGTACTTC. This rearrangement joins TRBV9 to TRBJ2-7; a possible D gene is TRBD2 (6 bases). Germline values: CDR1 SGDLS, CDR2 YYNGEE. Trimming pared 4 bases from V and 7 bases from J, leaving 30 bases between. The CDR3 is 18 amino acids.

The chain combines TRBV27 with TRBJ2-7; perhaps TRBD1 as D (5 bases). The germline CDR1 and CDR2 sequences are MNHEY and SMNVEV (reference sequence). V dropped 8 bases and J dropped 0 bases, with 11 bases sitting between them. This CDR3 spans 13 amino acids. Here the CDR3 reads CASRRQHSYEQYF. The CDR3 DNA reads as TGTGCCAGCCGCCGACAGCACTCCTACGAGCAGTACTTC.

In its sample, this clonotype was seen a few times. A read error may explain this, as a much larger clone is one base away. V and J are TRBV12-3 or TRBV12-4 and TRBJ2-5, with 14 bases matching TRBD2. There are 16 residues in the CDR3. In DNA, the CDR3 is TGTGCCGGCAGTAAGACTAGCGGGGGGGCCCTGGAGACCCAGTACTTC. Translation: CAGSKTSGGALETQYF.

This clonotype was counted only a few times. The rearrangement joins TRBV15 to TRBJ1-4, with D unresolved. V was cut by 1 base and J by 3 bases, with 15 bases left in between. The CDR3 is made up of 17 amino acids. Germline values: CDR1 LNHNV, CDR2 YYDKDF (reference sequence). The DNA for the CDR3 is TGTGCCACCAGCAGAGCACCGGCATTTTCCTCTAATGAAAAACTGTTTTTT. Translated: CATSRAPAFSSNEKLFF.

Notes on this clonotype: One junction end disagrees with the germline gene, perhaps due to a read error. V is TRBV5-8 and J is TRBJ2-3; 8 bases line up with TRBD2. The CDR3 is made up of 16 amino acids. CDR1 is SGHTS, CDR2 YDEGEE, per germline. The CDR3 sequence is CTSSLALAGPTDTQYF. The DNA for the CDR3 is TGTACCAGCAGCTTGGCTCTAGCGGGTCCTACAGATACGCAGTATTTT.

V and J are TRBV29-1 and TRBJ2-3, with D possibly TRBD2 on 6 matching bases. The V gene lost 3 bases and the J gene lost 14 bases, with 30 bases spanning the gap. The germline V gene has CDR1 SQVTM and CDR2 ANQGSEA. The CDR3 is made up of 16 amino acids. The CDR3 nucleotides are TGCAGCGTTGAGGGCCAAACTAGCTTTGAGGGGAGATACGCGTATTTT. Translated, it gives CSVEGQTSFEGRYAYF.

This clonotype has just one count. This chain links TRBV7-9 with TRBJ2-3; 14 bases are a match to TRBD2. There are 16 residues in the CDR3. Germline lookup yields CDR1 SEHNR and CDR2 FQNEAQ (reference sequence). The V and J ends lost 4 bases and 2 bases, in that order; junction bases with no gene match: 2. CDR3 in DNA: TGTGCCAGCAGCTGGGGACTAGCGGGGGACACAGATACGCAGTATTTT. Amino acid sequence: CASSWGLAGDTDTQYF.

The V gene is TRBV6-2 or TRBV6-3, the J gene TRBJ2-5, with TRBD2 identical over 7 bases. The DNA end lines up better with TRBJ2-7; the J call may be wrong. This CDR3 has 14 residues. The germline CDR1 and CDR2 sequences are MNHEY and SVGEGT. In DNA, the CDR3 is TGTGCCAGCAGTGGGACGGCGGGGGTTTACGAGCAGTACTTC. Translation: CASSGTAGVYEQYF.

This rearrangement joins TRBV28 to TRBJ2-6; D possibly matches TRBD1 or TRBD2 (5 bases each). Trimming removed 6 bases from V and 4 bases from J, with 13 bases in between. The germline CDR1 and CDR2 sequences are MDHEN and SYDVKM. The CDR3 loop spans 15 amino acids. The CDR3 DNA reads as TGTGCCAGCAGAAAACCCGGGGCAGGGGCCAACGTCCTGACTTTC. Its translation is CASRKPGAGANVLTF.

The chain joins TRBV12-3 or TRBV12-4 to TRBJ2-3; TRBD2 is a possible D gene (6 bases). This CDR3 region has 16 residues. V shed 3 bases and J shed 0 bases, with 13 bases lying between them. The CDR3 is CASSFPSGGSTDTQYF. CDR3 bases: TGTGCCAGCAGTTTTCCCTCCGGGGGTAGCACAGATACGCAGTATTTT.

There are many counts of this clonotype. The chain has TRBV6-2 or TRBV6-3 and TRBJ2-6, with D possibly being TRBD2 (6 bases). Trimming pared 2 bases from V and 2 bases from J, leaving 7 bases between. Germline loops: CDR1 MNHEY, CDR2 SVGEGT. The CDR3 has 15 residues. The CDR3 here is CASSYVAAGANVLTF. As DNA, the CDR3 is TGTGCCAGCAGTTACGTAGCGGCTGGGGCCAACGTCCTGACTTTC.